This T cell receptor (beta chain) was captured in a study of shared clonotypes between healthy human individuals (dated by TCRdb to between 2020 and 2021). A note on the overall study: Three men and a couple of women, aged 18 to 49 years, made up the cohort. Per donor, three plates each were used for CD4 naive and CD4 memory, two for CD8 naive, and one for CD8 memory. To estimate repertoire size and how much clonotypes are shared between individuals, the study performed deep sequencing of blood TCR repertoires from a few healthy adults. Each donor's leukapheresis produced roughly between roughly 0.85 and 9.5 billion PBMCs. Different laboratories and diverse techniques were used to prepare libraries and sequence TCR repertoires, to increase sequencing depth and limit assay-specific biases.

At the junction V is shortened by 6 bases and J by 4 bases; bases outside the gene matches: 8. According to the germline V gene, CDR1 reads SNHLY and CDR2 reads FYNNEI. Its CDR3 holds 16 amino acids, cysteine through phenylalanine. This entry keeps only the CDR3 DNA: 48 bases, framed from base 1. Study-wide findings and limitations: Incomplete sequencing was indicated by rarefaction of sorted-subset datasets, despite the large sequencing depth. Based on pairwise subsampling, the degree of clonotype sharing among donors was expected to be affected by sequencing depth. Clonotypes shared by all four sorted-subset donors showed higher generation probabilities than non-shared clonotypes. When a few donors were compared, the shared fraction of clonotypes was about 5% for naive CD4, about 4% for naive CD8, 2.3% for memory CD4, and less than 0.5% for memory CD8. Sampling was restricted to blood, and TCR repertoires in tissue are likely to differ from TCR repertoires in blood. Because the study included a small number of donors, the genetic and exposure-history diversity represented was limited. Naive subsets generally had larger estimated clonotype richness than memory subsets did.

Points on this clone: Its antigen is currently not known. No much larger clone exists at a distance of one base, and base qualities are not known.

Using the deep immunoSEQ assay, TCR CDR3 regions were amplified from genomic DNA by multiplex PCR. For each cell subset, the extracted genomic DNA was distributed evenly across all wells of several immunoSEQ 96-well plates, and each plate served as one replicate. For sorted subsets, each replicate PCR was loaded with about 0.2 ug genomic DNA, equivalent to roughly 30,000 T cell genomes. The purified libraries were quantified using a Qubit 3.0 fluorometer, sized with a Bioanalyzer 2100, and then quantified again using the KAPA Library Quantification kit. Each immunoSEQ 96-well plate was sequenced on its own single-read 150-cycle Illumina NextSeq 550 flow cell. The study's processing was this. Because the immunoSEQ output included only junctional sequences and no quality scores, the filtering could not be the same as the filtering used for full-length reads. To assign V/J genes and CDR3, sequences were annotated using PyIR, a Python wrapper for IgBLAST v1.9, with IMGT germline references. Reads were filtered out if the reads had weak V/J assignments (E-value above 1e-6), no CDR3, stop codons, out-of-frame junctions, or ambiguous translated residues. V3J clonotypes were defined by identical inferred V gene, J gene, and CDR3 amino acid sequence. Percentage overlap between repertoires was calculated by dividing the number of shared unique clonotypes by the size of the smaller repertoire. Three approaches were used to assess repertoire richness: RTK rarefaction, the Chao1 estimator, and Recon v2.1 estimates of unobserved clonotypes. Generation probabilities were computed with OLGA for all TCRbeta clonotypes obtained by the gDNA method from a handful of donors. In its TCRdb copy, this immuneACCESS table keeps in-frame sequences only and misses some clones. Where compared with another copy, unresolved V genes explain less than half of these, and the others have no known cause. D and trimming come from the DNA, and the V and J calls and clone size come from that table. In all, the sample holds over 2 million clones, and 85% to 95% of those were seen once. The top ten clonotypes cover 0.1% to 0.15% of the sample.

Donors were healthy HIV-negative adults with no recently reported acute infections or vaccinations. Every donor was a Caucasian adult residing in Nashville, Tennessee, USA. CD4+ T cells were enriched by magnetic negative selection; naive cells were then positively selected on CD45RA, and the negative fraction formed the memory subset. Blood was collected by leukapheresis, and PBMCs were isolated by Ficoll-Histopaque density gradient centrifugation and then cryopreserved in liquid nitrogen vapor phase. Analytical flow cytometry was used to check the purity and quantity of every magnetically sorted T cell population. From each sorted fraction, genomic DNA was isolated and quantified by UV absorbance on a Nanodrop 2000c.

The receptor was derived from a man younger than 35 in good health. This sequence uses TRBV2 and TRBJ1-6; TRBD1 aligns with 8 central bases. The sequenced material came from naive CD4+ T cells sorted from blood. The cell subset or site label here, explained by the study, means: CD45RA+ positively selected. The CDR3 protein: CASRSTGGAYNSPLHF. The DNA sequence is as follows: TGTGCCAGCAGATCTACAGGGGGAGCTTATAATTCACCCCTCCACTTT.